The rows below give T cell receptor beta chains drawn from one sample of a study of blood T cell repertoires in COVID-19. TCRdb keeps only in-frame clones here, not all; method: immunoSEQ multiplex PCR. Altogether under 300,000 clones are present, approximately 89% being singletons, with the ten largest covering roughly 3%. The specimen was PBMCs or T cells enriched from blood (not recorded which). These TCRs come from a woman aged 35 to 49 who had been exposed to COVID-19. CDR3s include the opening cysteine and the closing phenylalanine or tryptophan.

v_call: TRBV6-5
j_call: TRBJ2-1
cdr3_aa: CASSYSSTSYNEQFF

v_call: TRBV9
j_call: TRBJ2-5
cdr3_aa: CASSVQGGETQYF

v_call: TRBV15
j_call: TRBJ2-5
cdr3_aa: CATSLMREMGETQYF

v_call: TRBV12-5
j_call: TRBJ1-1
cdr3_aa: CASGPSTGLVTEAFF

v_call: TRBV7-2
j_call: TRBJ1-5
cdr3_aa: CASSFAQGVNQPQHF

v_call: TRBV7-9
j_call: TRBJ1-2
cdr3_aa: CASSLMGGGDTNVYGYTF

v_call: TRBV2
j_call: TRBJ2-1
cdr3_aa: CASTPGLADDNEQFF

v_call: TRBV7-3
j_call: TRBJ2-5
cdr3_aa: CASSRSGQETQYF

v_call: TRBV11-2
j_call: TRBJ2-2
cdr3_aa: CASRGTRGNTGELFF

v_call: TRBV2
j_call: TRBJ1-2
cdr3_aa: CASRQAQGLGYTF

v_call: TRBV5-4
j_call: TRBJ1-2
cdr3_aa: CASSLDQNGYTF

v_call: TRBV6-5
j_call: TRBJ1-2
cdr3_aa: CASNGQGNYGYTF

v_call: TRBV27
j_call: TRBJ1-6
cdr3_aa: CASSADRDTYNSPLHF

v_call: TRBV18
j_call: TRBJ2-3
cdr3_aa: CASSPPGGAITDTQYF

v_call: TRBV7-2
j_call: TRBJ2-5
cdr3_aa: CASSSGWETQYF

v_call: TRBV6-4
j_call: TRBJ2-2
cdr3_aa: CASSEASGSTGELFF

v_call: TRBV2
j_call: TRBJ1-1
cdr3_aa: CASSDLTGPAFF

v_call: TRBV27
j_call: TRBJ2-7
cdr3_aa: CASSSHTLSYEQYF

v_call: TRBV5-6
j_call: TRBJ2-1
cdr3_aa: CASSLNLAGVRNEQFF

v_call: TRBV2
j_call: TRBJ2-1
cdr3_aa: CASSLGLNEQFF

v_call: TRBV5-4
j_call: TRBJ2-7
cdr3_aa: CASSTDSSEQYF

v_call: TRBV4-2
j_call: TRBJ1-4
cdr3_aa: CASSPWETGEKLFF

v_call: TRBV9
j_call: TRBJ1-1
cdr3_aa: CASSVDGNTEAFF

v_call: TRBV19
j_call: TRBJ2-2
cdr3_aa: CASSLGSATGTGELFF

v_call: TRBV13
j_call: TRBJ2-2
cdr3_aa: CASSLVVTGELFF

v_call: TRBV28
j_call: TRBJ2-2
cdr3_aa: CANSGTTTGELFF